These 29 T cell receptor beta chains came from one sample sequenced in a study of T cell repertoires in cytomegalovirus infection. Each CDR3 protein gets one entry after TCRdb re-called the reads with MiXCR. The sample shows about 51,000 distinct CDR3 sequences, 20% to 25% of them seen only once. No antigen is known for these receptors. Sequenced here: CD8+ T cells from cultured PBMCs, sampled from culture after CMV antigen stimulation. Receptors were obtained from a human donor in good health (CMV status not recorded). Some clones in this sample may be carry-over from other donors' samples.

The V call is TRBV19, the J call TRBJ2-1; no firm D call. V shed 10 bases and J shed 7 bases, with 17 bases lying between them. Germline assignment: CDR1 LNHDA and CDR2 SQIVND (reference sequence). The CDR3 is 13 amino acids. The CDR3 nucleotides read TGTGCCACTGGGTGGGGTTACGGGAATGAGCAGTTCTTC. It encodes CATGWGYGNEQFF.

This CDR3 reads CASSSTRDTSYEQYF. The CDR3 DNA reads as TGTGCCAGCAGCTCAACCCGGGACACCTCCTACGAGCAGTACTTC. The chain is built from TRBV7-9 and TRBJ2-7, with D maybe TRBD1 (6 bases). Germline CDR1 reads SEHNR; CDR2 reads FQNEAQ (reference sequence). This CDR3 region has 15 residues. Trimming removed 4 bases at V and 0 bases at J, with 13 bases between.

This clonotype was counted a few times. This chain links TRBV4-2 with TRBJ2-7; 9 bases agree with TRBD2. CDR3 length equals 17 residues. The V gene's germline CDR1 is LGHNA and CDR2 YNFKEQ. The trim removed 0 bases at V and 0 bases at J, leaving 6 bases unmatched. The DNA of the CDR3 is TGTGCCAGCAGCCAAGAGGGTCCAGCGGGGGGCTCCTACGAGCAGTACTTC. Translated: CASSQEGPAGGSYEQYF.

The genes are TRBV7-9 and TRBJ2-1, with 9 nucleotides matching TRBD1. From germline, CDR1 is SEHNR and CDR2 FQNEAQ (reference sequence). The V and J ends lost 5 bases and 8 bases, in that order; junction bases with no gene match: 4. CDR3 length: 13 amino acids. The DNA of the CDR3 is TGTGCCAGCAGCCACTGGGACAGGGATGAGCAGTTCTTC. Amino acids: CASSHWDRDEQFF.

V usage is TRBV29-1 and J usage is TRBJ2-7; TRBD1 matches at 10 bases. The V gene end was trimmed by 3 bases and the J gene end by 2 bases; junction bases not matched to a gene: 7. Germline V CDR1 and CDR2: SQVTM, ANQGSEA. CDR3 size: 15 residues. The CDR3 reads CSVEWGDRGPYEQYF. The DNA of the CDR3 is TGCAGCGTTGAGTGGGGGGACAGGGGACCCTACGAGCAGTACTTC.

The rearrangement uses TRBV19 and TRBJ1-2; D is uncertain. V lost 0 bases and J lost 8, with 22 bases in between. The CDR3 runs 17 residues. The V gene's germline CDR1 is LNHDA and CDR2 SQIVND (reference sequence). The CDR3: CASSIDLGRVSSRGYTF. CDR3 nucleotides: TGTGCCAGTAGTATAGATCTTGGTCGGGTTTCATCGAGAGGCTACACCTTC.

The chain carries TRBV25-1 and TRBJ2-2; 8 nucleotides align to TRBD1. Germline V lookup: CDR1 MGHDK, CDR2 SYGVNS. V shed 10 bases, J shed 4 bases, and the junction held 14 bases outside the gene matches. This CDR3 contains 16 residues. CDR3 DNA sequence: TGTGCCAAGGATATCTGTCAGGGGGCAACCACCGGGGAGCTGTTTTTT. Translation: CAKDICQGATTGELFF.

This chain joins TRBV7-9 and TRBJ1-1; D gene unclear. Trimming pared 1 base from V and 1 base from J, leaving 10 bases between. Germline values: CDR1 SEHNR, CDR2 FQNEAQ (reference sequence). This CDR3 is 15 amino acids long. CDR3 sequence reads: CASSLVTPRNTEAFF. The CDR3, as DNA: TGTGCCAGCAGCTTAGTGACTCCCCGGAACACTGAAGCTTTCTTT.

The chain uses TRBV29-1 and TRBJ2-5, with D unclear. Germline CDR1 reads SQVTM; CDR2 reads ANQGSEA. The CDR3 spans 13 residues. The V end was cut by 4 bases, the J end by 2 bases, with 11 bases between. In DNA, the CDR3 is TGCAGCGTTGGCGGCAGGTTACAAGAGACCCAGTACTTC. Protein product: CSVGGRLQETQYF.

This clonotype occurred a few times. The chain links TRBV19 to TRBJ2-1, with D hard to call. CDR1 is LNHDA, CDR2 SQIVND, per germline (reference sequence). The CDR3 has 14 residues. Trimming cost V 3 bases and J 4 bases, with 10 bases left between them. The CDR3: CASSILAGYNEQFF. The CDR3 coding sequence is TGTGCCAGTAGTATTTTGGCAGGATACAATGAGCAGTTCTTC.

This chain joins TRBV7-6 and TRBJ1-5; D is unclear. The ends were cut back, 3 bases at V and 1 base at J, with 7 bases in the middle. This CDR3 region has 14 residues. CDR1 and CDR2 from the germline V gene are SGHVS and FNYEAQ. CDR3 bases: TGTGCCAGCAGCTTGTATGAGAGCAATCAGCCCCAGCATTTT. It specifies CASSLYESNQPQHF.

The chain combines TRBV7-2 with TRBJ1-2; no clear D gene. This CDR3 region has 14 residues. The germline V gene encodes CDR1 SGHTA and CDR2 FQGNSA. The V and J ends lost 2 bases and 0 bases respectively, with 7 bases between them. CDR3 sequence (DNA): TGTGCCAGCAGCTTACGGCCAACTAACTATGGCTACACCTTC. As protein: CASSLRPTNYGYTF.

The chain carries TRBV7-4 and TRBJ1-2; 7 bases agree with TRBD1. CDR1 is SGHVT, CDR2 SQSDAQ, per germline. The CDR3 length is 17 residues. Trimming took 2 bases from V and 2 from J; bases not matched to a gene: 11. The CDR3 DNA reads as TGTGCCAGCAGCTTAACCATCGACAGGGACCGGAACTATGGCTACACCTTC. It is translated as CASSLTIDRDRNYGYTF.

The V gene is TRBV9, the J gene TRBJ1-2; no reliable D call. The CDR3 consists of 15 residues. Germline V CDR1 and CDR2: SGDLS, YYNGEE. Trimming stripped 1 base from V and 0 bases from J, with 10 bases between. Here the CDR3 reads CASSVNSAANYGYTF. The DNA for the CDR3 is TGTGCCAGCAGCGTAAACTCGGCAGCTAACTATGGCTACACCTTC.

This sequence joins TRBV10-3 and TRBJ2-7, with a weak D call TRBD2 (6 bases). CDR1 is ENHRY and CDR2 is SYGVKD in the germline V gene. The V and J ends lost 3 bases and 4 bases respectively, with 13 bases between them. CDR3 length equals 14 residues. This CDR3 is CAISEGLALYEQYF. In nucleotides, the CDR3 is TGTGCCATCAGTGAAGGGCTAGCGCTATACGAGCAGTACTTC.

This rearrangement joins TRBV7-6 to TRBJ1-1; D is perhaps TRBD1 (6 bases). The CDR3 is made up of 14 amino acids. The V gene lost 5 bases and the J gene lost 6 bases, with 16 bases spanning the gap. Per the germline V gene, CDR1 is SGHVS and CDR2 is FNYEAQ. CDR3 protein: CASSQALQGSEAFF. In DNA, the CDR3 is TGTGCCAGCAGCCAAGCTCTTCAGGGGTCTGAAGCTTTCTTT.

The J gene is TRBJ2-1, the V gene TRBV7-2; 8 bases agree with TRBD1. The CDR3 length is 15 residues. Trimming at V came to 5 bases and at J to 6 bases, leaving 9 bases not matched to a gene. CDR1 SGHTA and CDR2 FQGNSA come from the germline V gene. The CDR3 sequence is CASSPGQGSVNEQFF. CDR3 nucleotide sequence: TGTGCCAGCAGCCCCGGACAGGGTAGCGTCAATGAGCAGTTCTTC.

The chain couples TRBV7-2 to TRBJ2-7; D is unclear. V lost 1 base to trimming and J lost 6 bases, with 7 bases between them. The CDR3 covers 12 residues. The germline gives CDR1 SGHTA, CDR2 FQGNSA. The CDR3 DNA reads as TGTGCCAGCAGCTTAGTGGGCAGCGAGCAGTACTTC. Translating it yields CASSLVGSEQYF.

This clonotype was observed a few times. The J gene is TRBJ1-1, the V gene TRBV6-4; 10 bases are a match to TRBD1. The J segment lost 1 base and the V segment lost 7 bases, leaving 6 bases of the junction unmatched. The CDR3 consists of 15 residues. The germline gives CDR1 MRHNA, CDR2 SNTAGT. The CDR3 is CASKRQGAPNTEAFF. The CDR3 DNA follows: TGTGCCAGCAAGAGACAGGGGGCACCGAACACTGAAGCTTTCTTT.

This chain connects TRBV5-6 to TRBJ1-4, with 10 bases matching TRBD1. This CDR3 is 14 amino acids long. V shed 5 bases and J 12 bases; nucleotides not matched to a gene: 10. The germline V gene has CDR1 SGHDT and CDR2 YYEEEE. CDR3 region: CASSHGTGVVELFF. The CDR3 DNA sequence: TGTGCCAGCAGTCACGGGACAGGGGTAGTGGAACTGTTTTTT.

This clonotype was found a few times. The chain carries TRBV7-2 and TRBJ1-2, with unresolved D. Germline-derived CDR1 and CDR2 are SGHTA and FQGNSA. V was trimmed by 2 bases and J by 3 bases, leaving 10 bases between them. CDR3 length equals 14 residues. The CDR3 sequence: CASSLNDGHYGYTF. In DNA, the CDR3 is TGTGCCAGCAGCTTAAATGACGGGCACTATGGCTACACCTTC. The complete variable domain, with remaining parts taken from reference TRBV7-2 and TRBJ1-2, reads GAGVSQSPSNKVTEKGKDVELRCDPISGHTALYWYRQSLGQGLEFLIYFQGNSAPDKSGLPSDRFSAERTGGSVSTLTIQRTQQEDSAVYLCASSLNDGHYGYTFGSGTRLTVV.

The chain employs TRBV27 and TRBJ2-3, with D possibly matching TRBD1 (5 bases). CDR3 length: 13 residues. V was pared by 5 bases and J by 2 bases, with 8 bases between. The V gene's germline CDR1 is MNHEY and CDR2 SMNVEV (reference sequence). This CDR3 is CASSLGLTDTQYF. The CDR3 DNA follows: TGTGCCAGCAGTCTGGGGCTCACAGATACGCAGTATTTT.

The chain is built from TRBV7-2 and TRBJ2-7, with 9 bases lining up with TRBD1. Germline values: CDR1 SGHTA, CDR2 FQGNSA. CDR3 length: 15 amino acids. The junction had 8 bases not matched to a gene; V was cut back by 5 bases and J by 3 bases. CDR3 DNA: TGTGCCAGCAGCCTGGGGACAGGGAGTCTCTACGAGCAGTACTTC. Translation gives CASSLGTGSLYEQYF.

The chain links TRBV13 to TRBJ2-3, with D hard to call. Germline V gene sequence: CDR1 PRHDT, CDR2 FYEKMQ (reference sequence). The CDR3 is 12 residues long. V lost 4 bases and J 7 bases, leaving 9 bases between the germline ends. The DNA of the CDR3 is TGTGCCAGCAGCTCGGTCCGGAATACGCAGTATTTT. Encoded protein: CASSSVRNTQYF.

The chain combines TRBV27 with TRBJ2-5; D perhaps matches TRBD1 (5 bases). Trimming took 0 bases from V and 1 from J, leaving 6 bases between them. The CDR3 has 14 amino acids. Germline V gene lookup returns CDR1 MNHEY and CDR2 SMNVEV (reference sequence). The CDR3 nucleotides read TGTGCCAGCAGTTTATCCACAGGCCAAGAGACCCAGTACTTC. Encoded protein: CASSLSTGQETQYF.

Only a few counts were recorded for this clonotype. The genes are TRBV19 and TRBJ2-7; the D gene is possibly TRBD1 (6 bases). The germline V and J ends were trimmed by 6 bases and 4 bases, with 10 bases remaining between them. CDR1 is LNHDA, CDR2 SQIVND, per germline (reference sequence). The length of the CDR3 is 12 residues. For the CDR3, the DNA is TGTGCCAGTAGCAAGACAGGATACGAGCAGTACTTC. Its translation: CASSKTGYEQYF.

The chain combines TRBV7-2 with TRBJ2-7, with TRBD1 as a possible D gene (5 bases). Trimming stripped 5 bases from V and 5 bases from J, with 13 bases between. The V gene's germline CDR1 is SGHTA and CDR2 FQGNSA. The CDR3 runs to 13 residues. The CDR3 is CASSPRGVNEQYF. The CDR3 coding sequence is TGTGCCAGCAGCCCTAGGGGTGTCAACGAGCAGTACTTC.

This clonotype was seen ten or more times. The chain combines TRBV12-3 or TRBV12-4 with TRBJ2-3, with unresolved D. The CDR3 spans 13 residues. V lost 1 base, J lost 5 bases, and 7 bases lay in between. The CDR3 reads CASSLVSLDTQYF. DNA for the CDR3: TGTGCCAGCAGTTTAGTGAGCTTAGATACGCAGTATTTT.

The chain joins TRBV4-3 to TRBJ2-7; a weak D match, TRBD1 (5 bases). This CDR3 spans 15 amino acids. CDR1 and CDR2 from the germline V gene are LGHNA and YSLEER. Deletions cut 1 base from V and 2 bases from J, with 12 bases between. As DNA, the CDR3 is TGCGCCAGCAGCCAAGCCGCGGCGACAGCCTACGAGCAGTACTTC. This sequence encodes CASSQAAATAYEQYF.